The sequence of this T cell receptor (beta chain) was determined in a study of technical replicates of blood from a handful of donors. The protocol was immunoSEQ multiplex PCR, while the TCRdb copy is restricted to in-frame clones and leaves out a portion. The table has 55,000 to 75,000 clones, roughly 91% seen once; the top ten hold 3% to 5%. V was shortened by 5 bases and J by 0 bases, with 10 bases between the two germline ends. The CDR3 consists of 14 residues. Germline loops: CDR1 LGHNT, CDR2 FRNRAP. The V call is TRBV12-5, the J call TRBJ1-1; D might be TRBD1 (6 bases). The specimen was PBMCs. The sequence derives from a human donor in good health. Some clones in this sample may be carry-over from other donors' samples. The CDR3 loop reads CASGRGQMNTEAFF. In DNA form, the CDR3 reads TGTGCTAGTGGTCGCGGACAGATGAACACTGAAGCTTTCTTT. Full variable domain (remainder filled in from reference TRBV12-5 and TRBJ1-1): DARVTQTPRHKVTEMGQEVTMRCQPILGHNTVFWYRQTMMQGLELLAYFRNRAPLDDSGMPKDRFSAEMPDATLATLKIQPSEPRDSAVYFCASGRGQMNTEAFFGQGTRLTVV.